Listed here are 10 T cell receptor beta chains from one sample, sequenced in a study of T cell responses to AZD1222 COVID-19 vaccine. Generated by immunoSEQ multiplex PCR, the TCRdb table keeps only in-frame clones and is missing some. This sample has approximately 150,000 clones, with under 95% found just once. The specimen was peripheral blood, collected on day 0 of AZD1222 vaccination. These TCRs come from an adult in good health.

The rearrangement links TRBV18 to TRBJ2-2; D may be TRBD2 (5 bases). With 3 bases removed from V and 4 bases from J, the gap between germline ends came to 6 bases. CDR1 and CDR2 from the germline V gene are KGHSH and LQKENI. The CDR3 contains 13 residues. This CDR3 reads CASSPGSTGELFF. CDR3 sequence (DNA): TGTGCCAGCTCACCGGGGAGCACCGGGGAGCTGTTTTTT.

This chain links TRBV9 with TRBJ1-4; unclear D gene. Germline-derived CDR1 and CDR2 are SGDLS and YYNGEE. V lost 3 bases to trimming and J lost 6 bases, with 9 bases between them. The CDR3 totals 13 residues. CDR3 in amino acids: CASSESYDEKLFF. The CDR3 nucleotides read TGTGCCAGCAGCGAGTCCTACGATGAAAAACTGTTTTTT.

The CDR3 loop is CASSLYGATPGRNTEAFF. The CDR3 DNA reads as TGTGCCAGCAGTTTATACGGCGCTACCCCCGGGAGGAACACTGAAGCTTTCTTT. This rearrangement joins TRBV27 to TRBJ1-1; D is ambiguous. With 1 base removed from V and 1 base from J, the gap between germline ends came to 19 bases. Germline values: CDR1 MNHEY, CDR2 SMNVEV (reference sequence). The length of the CDR3 is 18 residues.

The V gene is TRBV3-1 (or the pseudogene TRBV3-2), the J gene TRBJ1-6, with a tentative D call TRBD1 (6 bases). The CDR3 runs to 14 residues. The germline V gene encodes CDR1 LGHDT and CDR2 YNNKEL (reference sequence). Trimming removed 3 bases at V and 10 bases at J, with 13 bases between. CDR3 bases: TGTGCCAGCAGCCAGGGGGCGGTAGGCTCACCCCTCCACTTT. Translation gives CASSQGAVGSPLHF.

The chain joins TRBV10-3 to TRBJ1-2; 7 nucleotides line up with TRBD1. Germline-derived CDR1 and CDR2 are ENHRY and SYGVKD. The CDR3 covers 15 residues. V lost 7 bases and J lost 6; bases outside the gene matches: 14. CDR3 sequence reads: CAINLSGQGDNGYTF. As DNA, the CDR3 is TGTGCCATCAATCTTTCGGGTCAGGGGGACAATGGCTACACCTTC.

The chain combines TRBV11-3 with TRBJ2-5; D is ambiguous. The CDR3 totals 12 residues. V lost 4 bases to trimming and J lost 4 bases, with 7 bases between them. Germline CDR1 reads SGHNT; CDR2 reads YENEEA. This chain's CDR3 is CASSSQTETQYF. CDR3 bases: TGTGCCAGCAGCTCACAGACAGAGACCCAGTACTTC.

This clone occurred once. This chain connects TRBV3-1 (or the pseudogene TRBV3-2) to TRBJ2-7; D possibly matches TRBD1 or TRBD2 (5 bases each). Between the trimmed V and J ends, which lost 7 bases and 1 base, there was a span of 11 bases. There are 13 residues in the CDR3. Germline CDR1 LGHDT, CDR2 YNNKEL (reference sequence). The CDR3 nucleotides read TGTGCCAGCACGGGGCGCATGTCCTACGAGCAGTACTTC. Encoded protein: CASTGRMSYEQYF.

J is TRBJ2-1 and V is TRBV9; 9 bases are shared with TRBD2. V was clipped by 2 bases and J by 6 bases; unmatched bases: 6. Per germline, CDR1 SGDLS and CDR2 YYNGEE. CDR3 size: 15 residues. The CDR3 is CASSVGGGVGNEQFF. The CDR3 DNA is TGTGCCAGCAGCGTCGGCGGGGGGGTAGGCAATGAGCAGTTCTTC.

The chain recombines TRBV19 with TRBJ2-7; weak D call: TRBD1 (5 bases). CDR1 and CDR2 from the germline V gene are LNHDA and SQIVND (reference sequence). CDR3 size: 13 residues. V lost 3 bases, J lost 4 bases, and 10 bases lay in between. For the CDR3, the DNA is TGTGCCAGTAGTATTAATGGGGCTTACGAGCAGTACTTC. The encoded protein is CASSINGAYEQYF. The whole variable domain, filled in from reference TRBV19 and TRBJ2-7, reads DGGITQSPKYLFRKEGQNVTLSCEQNLNHDAMYWYRQDPGQGLRLIYYSQIVNDFQKGDIAEGYSVSREKKESFPLTVTSAQKNPTAFYLCASSINGAYEQYFGPGTRLTVT.

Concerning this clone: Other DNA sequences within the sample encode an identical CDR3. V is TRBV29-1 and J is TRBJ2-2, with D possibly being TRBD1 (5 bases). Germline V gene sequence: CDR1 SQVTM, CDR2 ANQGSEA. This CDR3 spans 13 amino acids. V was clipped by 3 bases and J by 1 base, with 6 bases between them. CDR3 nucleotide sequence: TGCAGCGTTGATACAGGGAACACCGGGGAGCTGTTTTTT. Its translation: CSVDTGNTGELFF.